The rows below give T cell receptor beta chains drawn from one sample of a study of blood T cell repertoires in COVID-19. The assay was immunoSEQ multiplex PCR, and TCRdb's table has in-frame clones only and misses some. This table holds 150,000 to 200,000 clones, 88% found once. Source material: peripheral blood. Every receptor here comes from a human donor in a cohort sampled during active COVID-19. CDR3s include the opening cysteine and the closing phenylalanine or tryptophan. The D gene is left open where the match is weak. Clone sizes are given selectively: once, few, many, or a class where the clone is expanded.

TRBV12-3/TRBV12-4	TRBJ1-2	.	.	CASSLGSWEGYTF	TGTGCCAGCAGTTTAGGATCGTGGGAGGGCTACACCTTC
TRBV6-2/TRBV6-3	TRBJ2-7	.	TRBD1	CASSRGTGQDYEQYF	TGTGCCAGCAGCCGAGGGACAGGGCAAGACTACGAGCAGTACTTC
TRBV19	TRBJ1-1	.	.	CAPPQGPLNTEAFF	TGTGCCCCGCCCCAGGGGCCGCTAAACACTGAAGCTTTCTTT
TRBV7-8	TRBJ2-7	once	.	CASSLAPWQSEIPRIEGSYEQYF	TGTGCCAGCAGCCTCGCTCCGTGGCAGAGCGAAATACCGCGGATCGAGGGATCCTACGAGCAGTACTTC
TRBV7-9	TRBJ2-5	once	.	CASSLVGETQYF	TGTGCCAGCAGCTTAGTCGGAGAGACCCAGTACTTC
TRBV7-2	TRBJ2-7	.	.	CASSLGAGNKRYEQYF	TGTGCCAGCAGCTTAGGCGCTGGGAATAAGCGGTACGAGCAGTACTTC
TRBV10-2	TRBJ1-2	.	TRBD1	CASTPDRDYGYTF	TGCGCCAGCACCCCGGACAGGGACTATGGCTACACCTTC
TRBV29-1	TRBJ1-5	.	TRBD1	CSVATGTGGFQPQHF	TGCAGCGTTGCGACCGGGACAGGAGGTTTTCAGCCCCAGCATTTT
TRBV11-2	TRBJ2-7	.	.	CASSLGASLSYEQYF	TGTGCCAGCAGCTTGGGGGCCAGCCTCTCCTACGAGCAGTACTTC
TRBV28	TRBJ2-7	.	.	CASSLPGGSGEQYF	TGTGCCAGCAGTTTGCCCGGCGGCTCGGGGGAGCAGTACTTC
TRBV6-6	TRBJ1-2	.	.	CASSSLTESYGYTF	TGTGCCAGCAGTTCGCTGACGGAGAGCTATGGCTACACCTTC
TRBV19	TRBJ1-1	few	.	CASRGDMNTEAFF	TGTGCCAGTAGAGGGGATATGAACACTGAAGCTTTCTTT
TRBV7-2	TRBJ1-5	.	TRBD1	CASSLGTGGNQPQHF	TGTGCCAGCAGCTTAGGGACAGGGGGCAATCAGCCCCAGCATTTT
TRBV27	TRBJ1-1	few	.	CASSSPGMYTEAFF	TGTGCCAGCAGTTCCCCAGGGATGTACACTGAAGCTTTCTTT
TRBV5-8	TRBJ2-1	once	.	CASNPNGYSYNEQFF	TGTGCCAGCAATCCGAACGGTTACTCCTACAATGAGCAGTTCTTC
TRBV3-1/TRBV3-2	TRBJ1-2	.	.	CASSQFDRPSYGYTF	TGTGCCAGCAGCCAATTCGACAGGCCGAGCTATGGCTACACCTTC
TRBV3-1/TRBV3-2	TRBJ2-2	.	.	CASSQRGLNTGELFF	TGTGCCAGCAGCCAACGGGGACTGAACACCGGGGAGCTGTTTTTT
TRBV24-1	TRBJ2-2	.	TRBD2	CATSDLSLAGVPNTGELFF	TGTGCCACCAGTGATTTGAGTCTAGCGGGAGTCCCTAACACCGGGGAGCTGTTTTTT
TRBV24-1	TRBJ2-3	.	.	CATSNPGTDTQYF	TGTGCCACGAGCAACCCGGGGACAGATACGCAGTATTTT
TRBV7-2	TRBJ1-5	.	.	CASSRDRTNQPQHF	TGTGCCAGCAGCAGAGACAGGACCAATCAGCCCCAGCATTTT
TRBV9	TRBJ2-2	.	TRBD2	CASSPSGTSGGELFF	TGTGCCAGCAGCCCTAGCGGGACTAGCGGCGGGGAGCTGTTTTTT
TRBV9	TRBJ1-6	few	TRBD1	CASSVSDRGDSPLHF	TGTGCCAGCAGCGTATCTGACAGGGGCGACTCACCCCTCCACTTT
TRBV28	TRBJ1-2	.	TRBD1	CASSPLTGGEGGYTF	TGTGCCAGCAGCCCCCTGACAGGGGGGGAGGGAGGCTACACCTTC
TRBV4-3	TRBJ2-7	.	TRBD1	CASSLSGQTYEQYF	TGCGCCAGCAGCCTATCGGGACAGACGTACGAGCAGTACTTC
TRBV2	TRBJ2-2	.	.	CASSVGGHNTGELFF	TGTGCCAGCAGTGTAGGGGGACACAACACCGGGGAGCTGTTTTTT
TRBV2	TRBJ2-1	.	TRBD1	CASSLDRAPANEQFF	TGTGCCAGCAGTCTGGACAGGGCCCCGGCCAATGAGCAGTTCTTC
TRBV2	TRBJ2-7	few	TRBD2	CATKTSGMGSHEQYF	TGTGCCACTAAGACTAGCGGGATGGGGTCCCACGAGCAGTACTTC
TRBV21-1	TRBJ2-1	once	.	CASSKNREENNEQFF	TGTGCCAGCAGCAAAAACCGGGAGGAAAACAATGAGCAGTTCTTC